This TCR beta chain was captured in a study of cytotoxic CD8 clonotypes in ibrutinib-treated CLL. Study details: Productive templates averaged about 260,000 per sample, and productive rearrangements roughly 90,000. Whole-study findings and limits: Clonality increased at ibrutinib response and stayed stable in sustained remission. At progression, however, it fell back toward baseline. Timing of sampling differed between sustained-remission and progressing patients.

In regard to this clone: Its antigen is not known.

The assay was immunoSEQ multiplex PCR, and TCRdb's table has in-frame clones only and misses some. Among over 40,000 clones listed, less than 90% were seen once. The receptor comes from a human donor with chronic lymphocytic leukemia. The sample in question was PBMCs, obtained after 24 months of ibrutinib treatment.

CDR3 nucleotides: TGTGCCAGCAGCTTGGGGGCGGGAGGGCCTTCAGGCTACAATGAGCAGTTCTTC. Translation gives CASSLGAGGPSGYNEQFF. V and J are TRBV5-6 and TRBJ2-1, with TRBD2 matching 9 bases. The germline V gene has CDR1 SGHDT and CDR2 YYEEEE. V trimming: 0 bases; J trimming: 3 bases; junction bases outside the gene matches: 10. The CDR3 totals 18 residues.